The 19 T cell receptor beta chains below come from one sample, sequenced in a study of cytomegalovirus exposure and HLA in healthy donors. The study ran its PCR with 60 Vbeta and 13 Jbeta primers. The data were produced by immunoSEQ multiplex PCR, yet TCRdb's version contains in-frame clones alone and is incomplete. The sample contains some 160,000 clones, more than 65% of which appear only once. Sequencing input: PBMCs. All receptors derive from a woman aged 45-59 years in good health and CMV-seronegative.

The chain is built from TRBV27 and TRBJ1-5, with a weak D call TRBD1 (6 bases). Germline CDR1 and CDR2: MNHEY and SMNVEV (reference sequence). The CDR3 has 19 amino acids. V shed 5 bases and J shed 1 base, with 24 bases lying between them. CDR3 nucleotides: TGTGCCAGCAGTGGCGATCCGGGACGGGGGGCAAGAAGCAATCAGCCCCAGCATTTT. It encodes CASSGDPGRGARSNQPQHF.

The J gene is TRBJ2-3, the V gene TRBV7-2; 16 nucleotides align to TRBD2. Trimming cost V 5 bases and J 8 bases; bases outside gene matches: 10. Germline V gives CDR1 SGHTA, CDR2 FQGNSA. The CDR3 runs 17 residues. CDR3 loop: CASSPGLAGGRVATQYF. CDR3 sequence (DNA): TGTGCCAGCAGCCCGGGACTAGCGGGGGGGCGAGTGGCTACGCAGTATTTT. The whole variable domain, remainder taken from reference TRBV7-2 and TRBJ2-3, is GAGVSQSPSNKVTEKGKDVELRCDPISGHTALYWYRQSLGQGLEFLIYFQGNSAPDKSGLPSDRFSAERTGGSVSTLTIQRTQQEDSAVYLCASSPGLAGGRVATQYFGPGTRLTVL.

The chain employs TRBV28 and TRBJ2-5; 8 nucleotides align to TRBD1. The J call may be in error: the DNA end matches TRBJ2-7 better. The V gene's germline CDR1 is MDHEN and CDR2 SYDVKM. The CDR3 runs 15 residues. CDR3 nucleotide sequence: TGTGCCAGCAGTTTTTGGGGGCAGGGGGCTCACGAGCAGTACTTC. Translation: CASSFWGQGAHEQYF.

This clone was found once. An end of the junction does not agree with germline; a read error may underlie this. CDR3 sequence reads: CASTAGLGETQYF. In nucleotides, the CDR3 is TGTGCTAGCACTGCGGGGCTGGGAGAGACCCAGTACTTC. The chain couples TRBV7-7 to TRBJ2-5, with a possible D match to TRBD2 (6 bases). Germline V gene sequence: CDR1 SSHAT, CDR2 FNYEAQ (reference sequence). The CDR3 extends over 13 amino acids. The complete variable domain, with remaining parts taken from reference TRBV7-7 and TRBJ2-5, reads GAGVSQSPRYKVTKRGQDVTLRCDPISSHATLYWYQQALGQGPEFLTYFNYEAQPDKSGLPSDRFSAERPEGSISTLTIQRTEQRDSAMYRCASTAGLGETQYFGPGTRLLVL.

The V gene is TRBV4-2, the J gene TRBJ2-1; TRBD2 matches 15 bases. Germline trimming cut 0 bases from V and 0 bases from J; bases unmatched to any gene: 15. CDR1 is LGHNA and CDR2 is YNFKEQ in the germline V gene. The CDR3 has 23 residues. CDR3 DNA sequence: TGTGCCAGCAGCCAAGAAGCTAGGGTCGGACTAGCGGGAGGGATGAGCTCCTACAATGAGCAGTTCTTC. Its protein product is CASSQEARVGLAGGMSSYNEQFF.

The CDR3 spells CASKDGLPGGYTF. The CDR3 DNA reads TGTGCCAGTAAGGACGGCCTACCGGGGGGCTACACCTTC. The chain carries TRBV19 and TRBJ1-2, with D unresolved. The CDR3 spans 13 residues. The V end lost 7 bases, the J end lost 8 bases, and 17 bases lay between the germline ends. Germline values: CDR1 LNHDA, CDR2 SQIVND (reference sequence).

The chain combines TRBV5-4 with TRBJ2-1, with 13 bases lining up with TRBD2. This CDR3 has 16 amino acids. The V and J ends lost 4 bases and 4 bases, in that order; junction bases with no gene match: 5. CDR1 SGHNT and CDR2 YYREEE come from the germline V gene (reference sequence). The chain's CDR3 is CASSLKTSGGYNEQFF. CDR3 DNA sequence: TGTGCCAGCAGCCTGAAGACTAGCGGGGGGTACAATGAGCAGTTCTTC.

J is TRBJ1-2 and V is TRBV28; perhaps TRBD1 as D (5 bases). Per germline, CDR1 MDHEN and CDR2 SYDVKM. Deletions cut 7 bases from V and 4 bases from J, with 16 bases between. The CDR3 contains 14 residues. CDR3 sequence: CASTKSGGVYGYTF. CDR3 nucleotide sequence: TGTGCCAGCACCAAATCTGGGGGGGTCTATGGCTACACCTTC.

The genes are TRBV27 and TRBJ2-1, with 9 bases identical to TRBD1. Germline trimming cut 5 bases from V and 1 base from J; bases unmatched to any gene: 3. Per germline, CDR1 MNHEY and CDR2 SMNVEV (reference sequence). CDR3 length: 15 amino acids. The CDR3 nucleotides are TGTGCCAGCAGTCAGGACAGGGGATCCTACAATGAGCAGTTCTTC. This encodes CASSQDRGSYNEQFF.

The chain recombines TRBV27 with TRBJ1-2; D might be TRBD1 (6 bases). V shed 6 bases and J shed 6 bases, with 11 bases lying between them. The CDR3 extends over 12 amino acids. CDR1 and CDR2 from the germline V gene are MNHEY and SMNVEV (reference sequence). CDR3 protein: CASSPQGHGYTF. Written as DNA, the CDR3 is TGTGCCAGCAGCCCACAGGGTCATGGCTACACCTTC.

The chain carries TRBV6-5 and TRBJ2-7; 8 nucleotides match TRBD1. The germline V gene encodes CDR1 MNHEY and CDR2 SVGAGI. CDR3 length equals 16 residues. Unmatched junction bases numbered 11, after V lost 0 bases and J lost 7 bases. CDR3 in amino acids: CASSYSQGATRWEQYF. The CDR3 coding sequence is TGTGCCAGCAGTTACTCGCAGGGGGCTACACGTTGGGAGCAGTACTTC.

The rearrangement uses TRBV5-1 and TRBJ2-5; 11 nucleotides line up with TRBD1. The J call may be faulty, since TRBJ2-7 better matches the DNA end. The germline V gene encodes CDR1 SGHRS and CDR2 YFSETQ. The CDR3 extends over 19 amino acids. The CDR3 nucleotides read TGCGCCAGCAGCTTGATTACTTGGACAGGGGGCTCAGGAGGGCACGAGCAGTACTTC. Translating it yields CASSLITWTGGSGGHEQYF.

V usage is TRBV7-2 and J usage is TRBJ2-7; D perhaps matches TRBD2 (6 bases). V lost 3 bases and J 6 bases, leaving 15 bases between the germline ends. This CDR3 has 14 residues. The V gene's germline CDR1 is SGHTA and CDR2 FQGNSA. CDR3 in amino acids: CASSFSSKEGEQYF. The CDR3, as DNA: TGTGCCAGCAGCTTCTCCAGCAAGGAGGGCGAGCAGTACTTC.

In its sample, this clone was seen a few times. This CDR3 is CASSPGQGRGMNTEAFF. CDR3 DNA: TGTGCCAGCAGCCCGGGACAGGGTCGGGGCATGAACACTGAAGCTTTCTTT. The V call is TRBV5-4, the J call TRBJ1-1; 9 bases agree with TRBD1. V shed 4 bases, J shed 0 bases, and the junction held 10 bases outside the gene matches. Germline V gene sequence: CDR1 SGHNT, CDR2 YYREEE (reference sequence). This CDR3 has 17 amino acids.

The CDR3 DNA follows: TGTGCCAGCAGCCGTCGGGGGGATACGCAGTATTTT. Translating it yields CASSRRGDTQYF. V gene TRBV7-2 combines with J gene TRBJ2-3; D is possibly TRBD2 (6 bases). With 5 bases removed from V and 6 bases from J, the gap between germline ends came to 9 bases. CDR3 length: 12 amino acids. The V gene's germline CDR1 is SGHTA and CDR2 FQGNSA.

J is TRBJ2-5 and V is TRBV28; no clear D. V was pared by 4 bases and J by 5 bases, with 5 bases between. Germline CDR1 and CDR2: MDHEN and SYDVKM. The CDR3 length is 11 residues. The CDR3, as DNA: TGTGCCAGCAGTTATGAGGAGACCCAGTACTTC. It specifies CASSYEETQYF.

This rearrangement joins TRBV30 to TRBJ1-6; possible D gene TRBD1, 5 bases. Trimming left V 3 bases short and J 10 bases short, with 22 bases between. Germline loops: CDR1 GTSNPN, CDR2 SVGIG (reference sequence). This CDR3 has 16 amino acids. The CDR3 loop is CAWRIARLRGNSPLHF. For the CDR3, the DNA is TGTGCCTGGAGGATAGCTAGACTCCGGGGGAACTCACCCCTCCACTTT.

The CDR3 region is CASSVVGGETQYF. The CDR3 bases are TGTGCCAGCAGCGTAGTGGGGGGAGAGACCCAGTACTTC. The chain recombines TRBV7-9 with TRBJ2-5; the D gene is possibly TRBD2 (6 bases). V lost 5 bases to trimming and J lost 4 bases, with 11 bases between them. The CDR3 has 13 amino acids. The germline gives CDR1 SEHNR, CDR2 FQNEAQ (reference sequence).

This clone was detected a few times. The CDR3 sequence is CASSPLPTGGRETQYF. In nucleotides, the CDR3 is TGTGCCAGCAGCCCCCTTCCGACGGGAGGGAGAGAGACCCAGTACTTC. This chain uses TRBV7-2 with TRBJ2-5; the match to TRBD2 covers 8 bases. CDR1 and CDR2 from the germline V gene are SGHTA and FQGNSA. V lost 5 bases to trimming and J lost 4 bases; unmatched junction nucleotides: 12. The CDR3 covers 16 residues.